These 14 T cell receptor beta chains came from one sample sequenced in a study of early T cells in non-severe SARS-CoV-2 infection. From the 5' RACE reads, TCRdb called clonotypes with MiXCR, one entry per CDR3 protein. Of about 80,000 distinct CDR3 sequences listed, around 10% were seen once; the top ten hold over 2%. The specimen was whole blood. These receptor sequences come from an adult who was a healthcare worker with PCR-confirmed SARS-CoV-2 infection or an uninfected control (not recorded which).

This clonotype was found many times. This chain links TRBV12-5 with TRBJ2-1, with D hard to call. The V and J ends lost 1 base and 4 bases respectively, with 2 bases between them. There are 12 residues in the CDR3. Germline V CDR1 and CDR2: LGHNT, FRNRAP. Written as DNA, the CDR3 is TGTGCTAGTGGTTTGGGGTACAATGAGCAGTTCTTC. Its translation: CASGLGYNEQFF. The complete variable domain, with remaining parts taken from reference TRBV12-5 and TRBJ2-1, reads DARVTQTPRHKVTEMGQEVTMRCQPILGHNTVFWYRQTMMQGLELLAYFRNRAPLDDSGMPKDRFSAEMPDATLATLKIQPSEPRDSAVYFCASGLGYNEQFFGPGTRLTVL.

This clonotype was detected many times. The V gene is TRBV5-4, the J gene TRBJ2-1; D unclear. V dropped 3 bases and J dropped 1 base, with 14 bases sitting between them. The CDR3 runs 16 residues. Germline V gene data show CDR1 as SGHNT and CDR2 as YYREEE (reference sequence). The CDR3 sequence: CASSSAMARSYNEQFF. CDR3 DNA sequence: TGTGCCAGCAGCTCGGCTATGGCTAGGTCCTACAATGAGCAGTTCTTC.

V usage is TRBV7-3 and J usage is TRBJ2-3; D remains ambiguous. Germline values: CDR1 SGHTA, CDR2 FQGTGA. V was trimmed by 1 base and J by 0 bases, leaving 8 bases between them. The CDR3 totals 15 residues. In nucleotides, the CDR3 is TGTGCCAGCAGCTTAAGCGGCGGAAGCACAGATACGCAGTATTTT. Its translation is CASSLSGGSTDTQYF.

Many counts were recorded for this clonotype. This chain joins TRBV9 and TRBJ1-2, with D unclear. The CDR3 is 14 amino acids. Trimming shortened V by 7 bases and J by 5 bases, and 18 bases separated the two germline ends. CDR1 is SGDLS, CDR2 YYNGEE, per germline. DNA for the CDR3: TGTGCCAGCCATTCGTCGCAGGCAACTTATGGCTACACCTTC. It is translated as CASHSSQATYGYTF.

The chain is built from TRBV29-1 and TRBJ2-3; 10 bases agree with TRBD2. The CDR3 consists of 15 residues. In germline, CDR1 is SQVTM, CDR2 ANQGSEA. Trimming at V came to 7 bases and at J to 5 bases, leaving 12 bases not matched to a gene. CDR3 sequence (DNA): TGCAGCGCCGGGCGGACTAGCGGTATGCAAGATACGCAGTATTTT. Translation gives CSAGRTSGMQDTQYF.

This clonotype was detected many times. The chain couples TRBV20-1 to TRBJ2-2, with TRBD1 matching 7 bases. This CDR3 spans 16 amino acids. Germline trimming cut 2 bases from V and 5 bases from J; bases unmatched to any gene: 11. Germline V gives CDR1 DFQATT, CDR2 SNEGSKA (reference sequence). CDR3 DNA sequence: TGCAGTGCTAGAAGGACAGGTACAGAGTGGACCGGGGAGCTGTTTTTT. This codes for CSARRTGTEWTGELFF.

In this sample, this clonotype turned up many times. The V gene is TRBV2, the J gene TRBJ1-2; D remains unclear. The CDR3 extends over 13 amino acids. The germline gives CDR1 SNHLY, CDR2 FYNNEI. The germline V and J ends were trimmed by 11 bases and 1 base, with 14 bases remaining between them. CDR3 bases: TGTGCCGCGCAGTCTACAGATAACTATGGCTACACCTTC. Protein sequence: CAAQSTDNYGYTF.

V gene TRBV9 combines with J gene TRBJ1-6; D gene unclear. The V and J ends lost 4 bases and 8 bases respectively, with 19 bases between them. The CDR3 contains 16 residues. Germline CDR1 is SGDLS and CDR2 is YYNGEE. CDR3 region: CASSLSTHVRDSPLHF. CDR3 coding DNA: TGTGCCAGCAGCCTATCAACGCACGTTCGGGATTCACCCCTCCACTTT. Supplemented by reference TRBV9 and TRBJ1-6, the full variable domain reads DSGVTQTPKHLITATGQRVTLRCSPRSGDLSVYWYQQSLDQGLQFLIQYYNGEERAKGNILERFSAQQFPDLHSELNLSSLELGDSALYFCASSLSTHVRDSPLHFGNGTRLTVT.

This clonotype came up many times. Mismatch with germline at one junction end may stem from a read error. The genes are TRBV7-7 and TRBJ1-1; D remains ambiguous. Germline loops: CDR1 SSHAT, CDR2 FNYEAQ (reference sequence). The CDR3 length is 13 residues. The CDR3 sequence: CASSLDRGTEAFF. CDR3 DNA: TGTGCTAGCAGCTTAGACCGGGGAACTGAAGCTTTCTTT.

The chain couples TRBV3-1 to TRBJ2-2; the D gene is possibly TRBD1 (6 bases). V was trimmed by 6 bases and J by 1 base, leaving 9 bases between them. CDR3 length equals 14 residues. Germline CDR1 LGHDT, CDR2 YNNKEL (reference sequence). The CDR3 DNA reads TGTGCCAGCAGACAGACAGGGAACACCGGGGAGCTGTTTTTT. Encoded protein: CASRQTGNTGELFF.

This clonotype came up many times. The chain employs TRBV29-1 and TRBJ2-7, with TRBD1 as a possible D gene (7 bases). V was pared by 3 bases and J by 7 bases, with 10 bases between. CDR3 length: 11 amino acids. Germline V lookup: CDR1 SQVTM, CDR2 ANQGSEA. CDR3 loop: CSVDRGREQYF. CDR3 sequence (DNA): TGCAGCGTTGACAGGGGGAGGGAGCAGTACTTC.

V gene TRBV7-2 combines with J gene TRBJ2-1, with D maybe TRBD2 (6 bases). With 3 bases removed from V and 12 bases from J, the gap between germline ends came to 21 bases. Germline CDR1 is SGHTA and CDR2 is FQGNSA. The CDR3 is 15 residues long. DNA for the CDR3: TGTGCCAGCAGCTTGGATCTGGGACTCGGGACTGGGCAGTTCTTC. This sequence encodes CASSLDLGLGTGQFF.

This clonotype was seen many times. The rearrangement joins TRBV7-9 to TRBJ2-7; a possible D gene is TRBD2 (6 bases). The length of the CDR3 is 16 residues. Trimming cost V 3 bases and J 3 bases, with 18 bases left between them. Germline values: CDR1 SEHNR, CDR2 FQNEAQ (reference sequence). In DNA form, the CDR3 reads TGTGCCAGCAGCTTTTTTTCCGGAGGGCCGGTCTACGAGCAGTACTTC. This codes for CASSFFSGGPVYEQYF.

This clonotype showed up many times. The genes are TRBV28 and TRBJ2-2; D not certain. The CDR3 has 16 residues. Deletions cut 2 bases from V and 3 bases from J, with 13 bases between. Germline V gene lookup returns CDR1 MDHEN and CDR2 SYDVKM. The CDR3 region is CASSLTSLTHTGELFF. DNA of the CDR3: TGTGCCAGCAGTTTAACAAGCCTGACCCACACCGGGGAGCTGTTTTTT. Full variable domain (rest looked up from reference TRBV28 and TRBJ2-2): DVKVTQSSRYLVKRTGEKVFLECVQDMDHENMFWYRQDPGLGLRLIYFSYDVKMKEKGDIPEGYSVSREKKERFSLILESASTNQTSMYLCASSLTSLTHTGELFFGEGSRLTVL.